The source of this T cell receptor (beta chain) is a study of prognosis after radiotherapy for stage I lung cancer. Points from the study as a whole: Diminished Shannon entropy following stereotactic body radiation therapy characterized patients who developed distant metastases.

J gave up 5 bases and V 0 bases, and 4 bases lay outside the gene matches. Germline CDR1 reads SGHRS; CDR2 reads YFSETQ. The CDR3 totals 17 residues. As for this clonotype: Its antigen is unidentified.

Genomic DNA was subjected to two-round multiplex PCR for amplification of TCR beta CDR3. Primers specific to each TRBV and TRBJ gene drove first-round PCR. TCRdb independently ran MiXCR on the multiplex PCR reads; one entry per CDR3 protein. This sample has 14,000 or so distinct CDR3 sequences, with about 50% found just once. This receptor was identified in a donor aged 50 or older with non-small cell lung cancer. The J gene is TRBJ2-2, the V gene TRBV5-1; TRBD2 matches 13 bases. This specimen consisted of PBMCs, obtained before or after stereotactic body radiation therapy (not recorded which). In DNA form, the CDR3 reads TGCGCCAGCAGCTTGGAAGGGACTAGCGGGAATACCGGGGAGCTGTTTTTT. It codes for CASSLEGTSGNTGELFF.